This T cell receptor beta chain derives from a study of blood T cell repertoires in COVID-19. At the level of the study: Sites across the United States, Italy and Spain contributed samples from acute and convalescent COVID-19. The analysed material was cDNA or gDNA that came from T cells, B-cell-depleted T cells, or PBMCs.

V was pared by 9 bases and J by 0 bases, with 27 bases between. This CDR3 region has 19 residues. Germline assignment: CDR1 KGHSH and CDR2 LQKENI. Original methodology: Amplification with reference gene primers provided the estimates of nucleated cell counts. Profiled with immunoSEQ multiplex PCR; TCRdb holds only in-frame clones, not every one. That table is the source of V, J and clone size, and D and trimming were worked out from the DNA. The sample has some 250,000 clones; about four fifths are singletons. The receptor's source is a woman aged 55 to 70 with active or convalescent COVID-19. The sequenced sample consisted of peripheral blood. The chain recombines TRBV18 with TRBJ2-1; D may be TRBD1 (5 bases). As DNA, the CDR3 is TGTGCCAGTTATCACAGGAATATCCAAGGACCCCTCTCCTACAATGAGCAGTTCTTC. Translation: CASYHRNIQGPLSYNEQFF.